This TCR beta chain was profiled in a study of T cell clonotyping in hematopoietic cell transplantation. Findings and limits, study-wide: Few recipient clonotypes overlapped donors; over 95% were de novo at given depth. Recipient TCR diversity dropped after transplant; expanded clonotypes rose from day 30 to 180.

Using immunoSEQ multiplex PCR, the repertoire was profiled, and TCRdb retains in-frame clones only, with some absent. The data hold nearly 11,000 clones, with approximately 45% observed a single time. Recipients were bled about 28 days pretransplant and at posttransplant days 30, 100, 180. Points on this clone: The antigen is not known.

V dropped 6 bases and J dropped 1 base, with 10 bases sitting between them. Germline V gene lookup returns CDR1 MNHEY and CDR2 SMNVEV (reference sequence). The CDR3 runs to 14 residues. The rearrangement links TRBV27 to TRBJ1-5; D is unresolved. The sequencing used PBMCs, collected 30 days after allogeneic stem cell transplant. This receptor was taken from a male patient in his 50s who had an allogeneic stem cell transplant from an unrelated donor, so the T cells may come from the graft donor. Some clones in this sample may be carry-over from other donors' samples. This CDR3 is CASSATVSNQPQHF. CDR3 coding DNA: TGTGCCAGCAGCGCGACGGTGAGCAATCAGCCCCAGCATTTT.